This entry lists 20 T cell receptor beta chains sequenced from one sample in a study of T cells in Graves' hyperthyroidism and ophthalmopathy. The source material, RNA transcripts, was used to amplify TCR beta CDR3 regions. TCR CDR3 underwent first-round RT-PCR with the HTBI primer set. Each CDR3 protein gets one entry after TCRdb re-called the multiplex PCR reads with MiXCR. The profile shows under 350,000 distinct CDR3 sequences, 15% to 20% of them singletons. The sequenced sample consisted of blood. Source of these receptors: a woman aged 60 to 75 with Graves' ophthalmopathy.

In this sample, this clonotype turned up many times. The gene calls are TRBV9 and TRBJ1-6; 12 bases are shared with TRBD1. V shed 5 bases and J 7 bases; nucleotides not matched to a gene: 7. CDR1 and CDR2 from the germline V gene are SGDLS and YYNGEE. The CDR3 consists of 16 residues. The CDR3 DNA reads as TGTGCCAGCAGTTGGGGACAGGGGGCTGAAAATTCACCCCTCCACTTT. This codes for CASSWGQGAENSPLHF.

This clonotype was observed many times. The gene calls are TRBV6-5 and TRBJ2-7, with 7 bases matching TRBD1. In germline, CDR1 is MNHEY, CDR2 SVGAGI. This CDR3 is 18 amino acids long. Germline trimming cut 2 bases from V and 2 bases from J; bases unmatched to any gene: 15. The CDR3 bases are TGTGCCAGCAGTTACGGAAGGTACAGGGAAGGGGGCCCCTACGAGCAGTACTTC. The encoded protein is CASSYGRYREGGPYEQYF.

The sample holds a few counts of this clonotype. This chain uses TRBV19 with TRBJ2-5; possibly TRBD1 for D (6 bases). Germline CDR1 LNHDA, CDR2 SQIVND (reference sequence). V dropped 1 base and J dropped 2 bases, with 17 bases sitting between them. This CDR3 spans 17 amino acids. CDR3 DNA sequence: TGTGCCAGTAGTATAGCTCTCGGGCAGGGGCCTCAAGAGACCCAGTACTTC. The encoded protein is CASSIALGQGPQETQYF.

This clonotype was detected many times. J is TRBJ2-7 and V is TRBV11-2, with TRBD2 as a possible D gene (6 bases). The V gene's germline CDR1 is SGHAT and CDR2 FQNNGV. V was pared by 5 bases and J by 3 bases, with 17 bases between. The CDR3 is 15 amino acids. As DNA, the CDR3 is TGTGCCAGCAGCCAGAGGACTGGGGGACTCTACGAGCAGTACTTC. It yields the protein CASSQRTGGLYEQYF.

This clonotype was seen more than once but under ten times. The chain recombines TRBV20-1 with TRBJ2-7; 12 bases align to TRBD2. Per the germline V gene, CDR1 is DFQATT and CDR2 is SNEGSKA (reference sequence). The CDR3 has 20 amino acids. V shed 0 bases, J shed 5 bases, and the junction held 20 bases outside the gene matches. CDR3 nucleotide sequence: TGCAGTGCTAGAGATCTGGTGCCGATGACTAGCGGGAGAATAAGCCACGAGCAGTACTTC. Its translation: CSARDLVPMTSGRISHEQYF.

This clonotype was counted ten times or more. The J gene is TRBJ2-5, the V gene TRBV28; no definite D call. Germline loops: CDR1 MDHEN, CDR2 SYDVKM. V lost 8 bases, J lost 5 bases, and 15 bases lay in between. This CDR3 has 13 residues. The CDR3 region has the DNA TGTGCCAGCCGCGCAGACACCCAGGAGACCCAGTACTTC. It translates to CASRADTQETQYF.

This clonotype occurred many times. CDR3 protein: CSASPAGAVHQPQHF. CDR3 coding DNA: TGCAGTGCTAGTCCGGCGGGGGCCGTACACCAGCCCCAGCATTTT. The V call is TRBV20-1, the J call TRBJ1-5, with D perhaps TRBD1 (6 bases). Germline CDR1 DFQATT, CDR2 SNEGSKA (reference sequence). The CDR3 sequence is 15 residues long. Trimming stripped 3 bases from V and 7 bases from J, with 19 bases between.

This clonotype was seen ten or more times. CDR3 DNA sequence: TGCGCCAGCAGTGAACAAGGGGCCGCGCTAGGTGAGCAGTTCTTC. Protein sequence: CASSEQGAALGEQFF. The V and J genes are TRBV10-2 and TRBJ2-1; D possibly corresponds to TRBD1 (5 bases). Germline V gives CDR1 WSHSY, CDR2 SAAADI. The V and J ends lost 3 bases and 9 bases respectively, with 18 bases between them. The CDR3 contains 15 residues.

This clonotype showed up just a few times. V usage is TRBV20-1 and J usage is TRBJ1-4; 9 bases are shared with TRBD1. The CDR3 contains 13 residues. The germline V gene encodes CDR1 DFQATT and CDR2 SNEGSKA (reference sequence). Losses at the gene ends were 5 bases for V and 8 bases for J; bases not matched to a gene: 6. The CDR3: CSAWTGVGEKLFF. CDR3 nucleotides: TGCAGTGCTTGGACAGGGGTGGGAGAAAAACTGTTTTTT.

The rearrangement joins TRBV6-9 to TRBJ2-5; 8 nucleotides agree with TRBD2. The junction had 6 bases not matched to a gene; V was cut back by 4 bases and J by 8 bases. Germline-derived CDR1 and CDR2 are MNHGY and SVAAGI. The CDR3 has 13 amino acids. The CDR3 nucleotides read TGTGCCAGCAGTTCCCCGGGGGGGGTTACCCAGTACTTC. Its translation is CASSSPGGVTQYF.

This clonotype was recorded many times. This chain joins TRBV7-2 and TRBJ2-4; TRBD1 agrees at 10 bases. Per the germline V gene, CDR1 is SGHTA and CDR2 is FQGNSA. With 3 bases clipped from V and 2 bases from J, the junction kept 16 bases outside the gene matches. The CDR3 spans 20 residues. CDR3 DNA: TGTGCCAGCAGCTTGCAGACAGGGGGCACTACTAGTAGGTCCAAAAACATTCAGTACTTC. It encodes CASSLQTGGTTSRSKNIQYF.

The V call is TRBV5-8, the J call TRBJ2-1, with D possibly matching TRBD1 (6 bases). V was pared by 4 bases and J by 0 bases, with 11 bases between. Per germline, CDR1 SGHTS and CDR2 YDEGEE. The CDR3 totals 15 residues. Written as DNA, the CDR3 is TGTGCCAGCAGCCGACAGGCCAGCTCCTACAATGAGCAGTTCTTC. It translates to CASSRQASSYNEQFF.

In its sample, this clonotype was seen a few times. The chain joins TRBV7-6 to TRBJ2-2; D is perhaps TRBD1 (6 bases). Per the germline V gene, CDR1 is SGHVS and CDR2 is FNYEAQ. Trimming stripped 6 bases from V and 4 bases from J, with 15 bases between. CDR3 length: 15 amino acids. CDR3: CASRDLDRPTGELFF. CDR3 bases: TGTGCCAGCAGGGATTTGGACAGACCCACCGGGGAGCTGTTTTTT.

This clonotype was counted many times. The V and J genes are TRBV28 and TRBJ2-1; D is uncertain. CDR3 length: 14 amino acids. Germline V gives CDR1 MDHEN, CDR2 SYDVKM. The V end was cut by 7 bases, the J end by 2 bases, with 12 bases between. The chain's CDR3 is CASILAETYNEQFF. CDR3 nucleotides: TGTGCCAGCATCCTGGCGGAGACCTACAATGAGCAGTTCTTC.

There are many counts of this clonotype. This chain joins TRBV5-8 and TRBJ1-2, with no clear D. Germline V gives CDR1 SGHTS, CDR2 YDEGEE. This CDR3 has 12 residues. V lost 0 bases to trimming and J lost 5 bases, with 5 bases between them. Written as DNA, the CDR3 is TGTGCCAGCAGCTTGGCCATGTATGGCTACACCTTC. The encoded protein is CASSLAMYGYTF.

This clonotype has more than one count but fewer than ten. The chain links TRBV10-3 to TRBJ1-5; D might be TRBD1 (5 bases). The CDR3 runs to 15 residues. V shed 6 bases and J shed 6 bases, with 18 bases lying between them. The germline gives CDR1 ENHRY, CDR2 SYGVKD. CDR3 loop: CAISGGRDGGQPQHF. In DNA, the CDR3 is TGTGCCATCAGCGGGGGACGGGATGGGGGTCAGCCCCAGCATTTT.

Many counts were recorded for this clonotype. This chain joins TRBV28 and TRBJ1-2; weak D call: TRBD1 (5 bases). The CDR3 contains 13 residues. In germline, CDR1 is MDHEN, CDR2 SYDVKM. V was clipped by 8 bases and J by 6 bases, with 16 bases between them. The CDR3 loop reads CASSLRAGNGYTF. DNA of the CDR3: TGTGCCAGCTCTCTCAGGGCGGGGAATGGCTACACCTTC.

The chain is built from TRBV7-9 and TRBJ1-6; D remains ambiguous. In germline, CDR1 is SEHNR, CDR2 FQNEAQ (reference sequence). Trimming removed 4 bases at V and 6 bases at J, with 7 bases between. The CDR3 has 13 amino acids. The CDR3 sequence: CASSSLSNSPLHF. In nucleotides, the CDR3 is TGTGCCAGCAGCTCTCTTTCTAATTCACCCCTCCACTTT.

The chain joins TRBV4-3 to TRBJ1-3, with TRBD1 matching over 10 bases. CDR1 and CDR2 from the germline V gene are LGHNA and YSLEER. V was pared by 3 bases and J by 8 bases, with 7 bases of the junction left unmatched. The CDR3 runs to 15 residues. CDR3 nucleotide sequence: TGCGCCAGCAGCCAGGGGACAGGGGTGGTGGACACCATATATTTT. Encoded protein: CASSQGTGVVDTIYF.

This clonotype was detected ten times or more. This chain connects TRBV20-1 to TRBJ1-5; tentatively, D is TRBD1 (5 bases). The germline CDR1 and CDR2 sequences are DFQATT and SNEGSKA (reference sequence). V lost 6 bases and J lost 4, with 13 bases in between. The CDR3 is made up of 13 amino acids. The CDR3 nucleotides read TGCAGTGCGAGGCCCGACAGTAATCAGCCCCAGCATTTT. The encoded protein is CSARPDSNQPQHF.